The rows below give T cell receptor beta chains drawn from one sample of a study of post-analysis software for immune sequencing data. TCRdb passed the PCR reads through MiXCR, listing each CDR3 protein once. The sample lists under 900,000 distinct CDR3 sequences, 53% occurring once. The specimen was blood. The receptors shown here come from a girl aged 5-17 years with multiple sclerosis. Both conserved end residues are part of each CDR3. Not every row has a clone size; where given, it reads once, few, many or a size class.

>TRBV5-1|TRBJ2-7|NA
CASSFRGQTYEQYF
>TRBV12-3/TRBV12-4|TRBJ1-1|NA
CASSPAGRQEAFF
>TRBV5-1|TRBJ2-1|NA
CASSFSGEAYNEQFF
>TRBV27|TRBJ2-4|NA
CASSIQRTDIQYF
>TRBV12-3/TRBV12-4|TRBJ2-2|NA
CASSLPLLAGTLGELFF
>TRBV20-1|TRBJ2-3|NA
CSASPDRGRTDTQYF
>TRBV20-1|TRBJ2-7|NA
CSANGQGNYEQYF
>TRBV28|TRBJ1-2|NA
CASSSYDSGANYGYTF
>TRBV5-1|TRBJ2-1|NA
CASSFTIGGGSYNEQFF
>TRBV29-1|TRBJ2-5|NA
CSVRARTALTQETQYF
>TRBV25-1|TRBJ2-3|NA
CASSGSSRTDTQYF
>TRBV27|TRBJ2-7|few
CASSHTRTGGYEQYF
>TRBV9|TRBJ1-1|NA
CASSVATGTDTEAFF
>TRBV7-6|TRBJ2-1|few
CASSLGIQKVLNEQFF
>TRBV11-1|TRBJ2-1|NA
CASSPQSTGMRTDGVDEQFF
>TRBV5-4|TRBJ2-6|NA
CASSLDRRSGANVLTF
>TRBV30|TRBJ2-7|NA
CAWSVGGTGGPYEQYF
>TRBV3-1|TRBJ2-7|NA
CASSHQTNRFLGQYF